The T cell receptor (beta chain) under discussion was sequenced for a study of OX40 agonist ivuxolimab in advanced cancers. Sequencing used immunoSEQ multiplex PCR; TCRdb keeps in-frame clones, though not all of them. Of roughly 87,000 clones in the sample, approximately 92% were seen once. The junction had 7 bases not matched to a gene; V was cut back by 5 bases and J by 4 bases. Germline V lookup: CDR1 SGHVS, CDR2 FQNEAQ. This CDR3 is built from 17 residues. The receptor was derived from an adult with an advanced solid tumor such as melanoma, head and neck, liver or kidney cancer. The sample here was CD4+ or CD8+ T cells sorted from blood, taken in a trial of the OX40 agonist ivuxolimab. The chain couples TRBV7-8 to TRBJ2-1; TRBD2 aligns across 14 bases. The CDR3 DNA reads TGTGCCAGCAGCGCTAGACTAGCGGGGGGGGTTTACAATGAGCAGTTCTTC. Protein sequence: CASSARLAGGVYNEQFF.